The present T cell receptor (beta chain) was sequenced within a study of vaccination effects on CD4 cells after COVID-19. Points from the study as a whole: Clones induced by infection and by vaccine showed marked clonal contraction late after vaccination.

Repertoires were generated with immunoSEQ multiplex PCR, while TCRdb's copy carries only in-frame clones and drops some. The sample lists approximately 28,000 clones, 75% to 80% seen once, with approximately 16% in the top ten. In the ViraFEST assay, antigen-specific CD4+ clonotypes were identified by expansion after peptide-pool stimulation. It was after roughly 11 days of culture that CD4+ T cells were isolated. The person had PCR-confirmed SARS-CoV-2 infection between March and December 2020. With regard to this clone: Its target is unknown.

This material consisted of CD4+ T cells from PBMCs cultured with HCoV-NL63 spike peptides, taken before COVID-19 vaccination. This sequence originates from a human donor who had a prior SARS-CoV-2 infection.

The DNA of the CDR3 is TGTGCCATCAGTGAGTCGAAAGGGGGCGACCCCACAGATACGCAGTATTTT. As protein: CAISESKGGDPTDTQYF. V gene TRBV10-3 combines with J gene TRBJ2-3, with 7 bases aligning to TRBD1. Germline V lookup: CDR1 ENHRY, CDR2 SYGVKD. CDR3 length: 17 residues. V trimming: 0 bases; J trimming: 2 bases; junction bases outside the gene matches: 8.